Below, one T cell receptor beta chain is given with its context. Its cognate antigen is unknown. The CDR3 is 17 amino acids. Germline CDR1 reads SGHRS; CDR2 reads YFSETQ. V was trimmed by 0 bases and J by 6 bases, leaving 21 bases between them. These data originate in a study of CD8+CD57+ T cells in acquired aplastic anemia. Study-level information: Sorted CD4+ and CD8+ cells gave an average of 3.2 ug of DNA. General observations from the study: The CD8+ Simpson's diversity of patients and controls was not significantly different. Both patients and controls carried the same twenty-nine CD8+ CDR3 sequences.

Genomic DNA was employed as the template in profiling TCR beta VDJ and CDR3. MiXCR was run by TCRdb on the reads, yielding one entry per CDR3 protein. The table shows about 220,000 distinct CDR3 sequences, with more than 45% occurring only once. Individuals selected for sequencing had exhibited CD8+CD57+ cell expansion on flow cytometry. The sequenced sample was sorted CD4+, CD8+, or CD8+CD57+ T cells (not recorded which) from PBMCs. The chain recombines TRBV5-1 with TRBJ1-2; no reliable D call. The sequence came from a human donor with aplastic anemia. The CDR3 DNA is TGCGCCAGCAGCTTGGAACTGCGGCACGGGCTAAAGGATGGCTACACCTTC. It translates to CASSLELRHGLKDGYTF.